This T cell receptor beta chain comes out of a study of PD-L1 blockade in urothelial cancer. Overall study context: About 85% of the roughly 29 patients were men whose urothelial cancer was bladder-origin. Findings of the study overall: Below-median blood TCR clonality before treatment forecast better survival.

Time point noted: pretreatment peripheral blood. Per germline, CDR1 MDHEN and CDR2 SYDVKM. The junction had 8 bases not matched to a gene; V was cut back by 6 bases and J by 5 bases. CDR3 length: 14 amino acids. Comments on this clone: The antigen is unknown.

Repertoires were generated with immunoSEQ multiplex PCR, while TCRdb's copy carries only in-frame clones and drops some. The sample has around 130,000 clones, less than 85% seen once; the top ten hold 3.2%. The sequence came from a middle-aged man with urothelial cancer. Sequencing was performed on PBMCs, taken around atezolizumab (anti-PD-L1) treatment. This chain joins TRBV28 and TRBJ2-7, with TRBD1 matching over 9 bases. This CDR3 reads CASSPSRDRDEQYF. DNA of the CDR3: TGTGCCAGCAGCCCCAGCCGGGACAGGGACGAGCAGTACTTC.